Included here is one TCR beta chain sequence, with context. The data stem from a study of blood T cells in healthy people across ages. A second roughly 6 to 12 cycle PCR used barcoded and J-beta primers. TCRdb used MiXCR to reprocess the 5' RACE reads, holding one entry per CDR3 protein. The sample has over 450,000 distinct CDR3 sequences, around 24% seen once. A further study also used this sample, focusing on T cells of mothers and their children. That source reports: Second-PCR amplification with M1S added sample barcodes and 2-4 random nucleotides. T cell clones that were persistent and microchimeric went undetected.

The clonotype comes from a boy younger than 18 in good health. Material for sequencing was blood.

DNA of the CDR3: TGTGCCAGCGGGCAGGCCAGATCCTACGAGCAGTACTTC. Protein sequence: CASGQARSYEQYF. The chain joins TRBV27 to TRBJ2-7; D gene ambiguous. CDR1 and CDR2 from the germline V gene are MNHEY and SMNVEV (reference sequence). The CDR3 is 13 residues long. Trimming shortened V by 8 bases and J by 1 base, and 12 bases separated the two germline ends.